The 21 T cell receptor beta chains below were found in one sample sequenced in a study of T-cell reconstitution after alpha-beta-depleted transplantation in children. For these receptors, no antigen is known. The study's findings and limits: T-cell numbers and diversity one year post-transplant derived largely from freshly generated T cells.

Unique molecular identifiers were used to barcode this TCRbeta library. TCRdb re-analysed the PCR reads in MiXCR, keeping a single row per CDR3 protein. The table shows 250,000 to 300,000 distinct CDR3 sequences, with 6.5% to 9% occurring only once. Specimen: peripheral blood, collected 360 days after TCRalphabeta/CD19-depleted stem cell transplant. The source of these receptors is a female patient between 2 and 15 years old who had a stem cell transplant for Fanconi anemia, so the T cells may come from the graft donor.

This clonotype was observed at least ten times. The chain is built from TRBV28 and TRBJ2-2; D gene unclear. The germline gives CDR1 MDHEN, CDR2 SYDVKM. The CDR3 contains 15 residues. Trimming shortened V by 6 bases and J by 5 bases, and 16 bases separated the two germline ends. The CDR3 nucleotides are TGTGCCAGCAGAGCCGCCGGGCTAGAGACCGGGGAGCTGTTTTTT. Translated, it gives CASRAAGLETGELFF.

The chain links TRBV28 to TRBJ2-5; possible D gene TRBD2, 5 bases. Germline V lookup: CDR1 MDHEN, CDR2 SYDVKM. The CDR3 covers 15 residues. The V end lost 1 base, the J end lost 4 bases, and 13 bases lay between the germline ends. CDR3 region: CASSLLLNSVETQYF. DNA of the CDR3: TGTGCCAGCAGTTTATTGTTGAATAGCGTAGAGACCCAGTACTTC. The full variable domain, rest sourced from reference TRBV28 and TRBJ2-5, is DVKVTQSSRYLVKRTGEKVFLECVQDMDHENMFWYRQDPGLGLRLIYFSYDVKMKEKGDIPEGYSVSREKKERFSLILESASTNQTSMYLCASSLLLNSVETQYFGPGTRLLVL.

This clonotype was recorded at least ten times. V and J are TRBV7-2 and TRBJ2-2; no clear D gene. Germline loops: CDR1 SGHTA, CDR2 FQGNSA. The CDR3 extends over 14 amino acids. V shed 2 bases and J shed 4 bases, with 8 bases lying between them. As DNA, the CDR3 is TGTGCCAGCAGCTTAAGACAAATCACCGGGGAGCTGTTTTTT. Residues: CASSLRQITGELFF.

This clonotype was found a few times. The J gene is TRBJ2-1, the V gene TRBV28; either TRBD1 or TRBD2 may supply D (5 bases each). V lost 3 bases and J 4 bases, leaving 16 bases between the germline ends. Germline CDR1 and CDR2: MDHEN and SYDVKM. This CDR3 has 16 residues. CDR3 nucleotides: TGTGCCAGCAGTTTGCCGGGGCAGGTAAAATACAATGAGCAGTTCTTC. Translated, it gives CASSLPGQVKYNEQFF.

This clonotype was counted many times. The chain joins TRBV7-2 to TRBJ2-5; no firm D call. The CDR3 is 15 residues long. Between the trimmed V and J ends, which lost 0 bases and 7 bases, there was a span of 15 bases. From germline, CDR1 is SGHTA and CDR2 FQGNSA. The CDR3 DNA is TGTGCCAGCAGCTTAGCGCTTGTGCTCCCGGGGACCCAGTACTTC. The encoded protein is CASSLALVLPGTQYF.

A few counts support this clonotype. V gene TRBV11-2 combines with J gene TRBJ2-3; 11 nucleotides line up with TRBD2. Losses at the gene ends were 2 bases for V and 4 bases for J; bases not matched to a gene: 11. This CDR3 is 18 amino acids long. Germline CDR1 SGHAT, CDR2 FQNNGV. CDR3 amino acids: CASSLRVGGSGRADTQYF. Here the CDR3 DNA reads TGTGCCAGCAGCTTAAGGGTTGGAGGTAGCGGGAGGGCAGATACGCAGTATTTT.

This clonotype occurred a few times. The CDR3 DNA is TGTGCCAGCAGCTCCGGACAGTTAAATCAGCCCCAGCATTTT. Protein: CASSSGQLNQPQHF. The rearrangement uses TRBV4-2 and TRBJ1-5; D might be TRBD1 (6 bases). V was clipped by 5 bases and J by 4 bases, with 12 bases between them. The CDR3 spans 14 residues. Per the germline V gene, CDR1 is LGHNA and CDR2 is YNFKEQ.

This sequence joins TRBV7-9 and TRBJ1-2; TRBD1 might be the D (5 bases). CDR1 is SEHNR and CDR2 is FQNEAQ in the germline V gene (reference sequence). The germline V and J ends were trimmed by 5 bases and 5 bases, with 21 bases remaining between them. The CDR3 is made up of 16 amino acids. For the CDR3, the DNA is TGTGCCAGCAGCGGACCCCCGGGGACCCCTCAGTATGGCTACACCTTC. Its protein product is CASSGPPGTPQYGYTF. Full variable domain (outside the CDR3, taken from reference TRBV7-9 and TRBJ1-2): DTGVSQNPRHKITKRGQNVTFRCDPISEHNRLYWYRQTLGQGPEFLTYFQNEAQLEKSRLLSDRFSAERPKGSFSTLEIQRTEQGDSAMYLCASSGPPGTPQYGYTFGSGTRLTVV.

The genes are TRBV7-6 and TRBJ2-7, with a weak D call TRBD1 (5 bases). The germline gives CDR1 SGHVS, CDR2 FNYEAQ. V was cut by 0 bases and J by 2 bases, with 14 bases left in between. The CDR3 sequence is 16 residues long. The CDR3 reads CASSLAPTANPYEQYF. CDR3 sequence (DNA): TGTGCCAGCAGCTTAGCTCCGACAGCGAACCCCTACGAGCAGTACTTC.

Many counts were recorded for this clonotype. The CDR3 sequence is CASSLTSETQYF. The CDR3 DNA sequence: TGCGCCAGCAGCTTGACGTCAGAGACCCAGTACTTC. The rearrangement uses TRBV5-1 and TRBJ2-5, with no clear D. Deletions cut 1 base from V and 4 bases from J, with 5 bases between. Germline V gives CDR1 SGHRS, CDR2 YFSETQ. The CDR3 spans 12 residues.

This clonotype has just a few counts. This sequence joins TRBV7-3 and TRBJ1-1; D ambiguous. Germline-derived CDR1 and CDR2 are SGHTA and FQGTGA. V was pared by 1 base and J by 4 bases, with 7 bases between. The CDR3 totals 13 residues. CDR3 in amino acids: CASSLMAGTEAFF. CDR3 nucleotides: TGTGCCAGCAGCTTAATGGCGGGCACTGAAGCTTTCTTT. Full variable domain (outside the CDR3, taken from reference TRBV7-3 and TRBJ1-1): GAGVSQTPSNKVTEKGKYVELRCDPISGHTALYWYRQSLGQGPEFLIYFQGTGAADDSGLPNDRFFAVRPEGSVSTLKIQRTERGDSAVYLCASSLMAGTEAFFGQGTRLTVV.

The chain has TRBV12-5 and TRBJ2-5; 8 positions match TRBD1. This CDR3 region has 14 residues. Germline values: CDR1 LGHNT, CDR2 FRNRAP. V trimming: 7 bases; J trimming: 5 bases; junction bases outside the gene matches: 9. The CDR3 region has the DNA TGTGCTAGTGCCATGAAGGACAGGGCGGAGACCCAGTACTTC. Translating it yields CASAMKDRAETQYF.

The J gene is TRBJ1-5, the V gene TRBV10-3, with TRBD1 as a possible D gene (5 bases). Trimming cost V 8 bases and J 2 bases, with 7 bases left between them. The CDR3 has 12 residues. Germline assignment: CDR1 ENHRY and CDR2 SYGVKD. For the CDR3, the DNA is TGTGCCATCGGGACGGGCAATCAGCCCCAGCATTTT. Protein product: CAIGTGNQPQHF.

This clonotype was recorded a few times. The chain has TRBV27 and TRBJ1-2; D not resolved. V lost 4 bases to trimming and J lost 4 bases, with 16 bases between them. CDR1 and CDR2 (germline): MNHEY, SMNVEV (reference sequence). This CDR3 spans 15 amino acids. The chain's CDR3 is CASSSWATAGYGYTF. In DNA, the CDR3 is TGTGCCAGCAGTTCCTGGGCGACGGCGGGCTATGGCTACACCTTC.

In its sample, this clonotype was seen many times. The chain is built from TRBV3-1 and TRBJ2-4; D is ambiguous. The CDR3 is 15 residues long. V was shortened by 4 bases and J by 0 bases, with 10 bases between the two germline ends. Germline CDR1 is LGHDT and CDR2 is YNNKEL (reference sequence). The CDR3 bases are TGTGCCAGCAGCCGCTTTGCGGTAGCCAAAAACATTCAGTACTTC. Protein: CASSRFAVAKNIQYF.

This clonotype showed up many times. The chain employs TRBV3-1 and TRBJ1-3; 9 bases align to TRBD1. Germline V gives CDR1 LGHDT, CDR2 YNNKEL (reference sequence). The ends lost 4 bases at V and 0 bases at J; junction bases unmatched: 4. The CDR3 consists of 16 residues. Here the CDR3 reads CASSRRTGASGNTIYF. In DNA form, the CDR3 reads TGTGCCAGCAGCCGGAGGACAGGGGCCTCTGGAAACACCATATATTTT.

The chain has TRBV4-2 and TRBJ2-3; D tentatively fits TRBD1 or TRBD2 (6 bases each). There are 14 residues in the CDR3. V was shortened by 2 bases and J by 1 base, with 7 bases between the two germline ends. CDR1 and CDR2 (germline): LGHNA, YNFKEQ. CDR3 coding DNA: TGTGCCAGCAGCCAAAGGGGGGGCACAGATACGCAGTATTTT. It encodes CASSQRGGTDTQYF.

This sequence joins TRBV9 and TRBJ2-1, with D tentatively TRBD2 (6 bases). V gave up 0 bases and J gave up 2 bases, with 15 bases separating them. The germline CDR1 and CDR2 sequences are SGDLS and YYNGEE. The CDR3 length is 17 residues. CDR3 bases: TGTGCCAGCAGCGTAGCTACTGGGGGACTCCCCTACAATGAGCAGTTCTTC. Translating it yields CASSVATGGLPYNEQFF.

This clonotype turned up a few times. The chain uses TRBV11-2 and TRBJ2-3; weak D call: TRBD2 (6 bases). The CDR3 extends over 16 amino acids. Germline CDR1 SGHAT, CDR2 FQNNGV. V lost 3 bases, J lost 0 bases, and 13 bases lay in between. The CDR3 DNA reads TGTGCCAGCAGCTTCGGACCGGGAGATAGCACAGATACGCAGTATTTT. Encoded protein: CASSFGPGDSTDTQYF.

This clonotype was picked up many times. The junction departs from the called germline gene at one end, perhaps through a read error. The chain joins TRBV7-3 to TRBJ1-6; 8 bases fit TRBD1. This CDR3 region has 17 residues. Germline V gives CDR1 SGHTA, CDR2 FQGTGA. The CDR3 DNA is TGTGCCAGCAGCCTAACAGGCGGACAGGGACCGCGTTCACCCCTCCACTTT. Its translation: CASSLTGGQGPRSPLHF.

The chain links TRBV11-2 to TRBJ2-7; 13 bases match TRBD2. Per germline, CDR1 SGHAT and CDR2 FQNNGV. The CDR3 covers 19 residues. The V and J ends lost 2 bases and 0 bases, in that order; junction bases with no gene match: 10. In DNA, the CDR3 is TGTGCCAGCAGCTTATATCCAGGGACTAGCGGGATCTACTCCTACGAGCAGTACTTC. Translated: CASSLYPGTSGIYSYEQYF.